This T cell receptor beta chain was documented in a study of blood T cell repertoires in COVID-19 (TCRdb year 2020). About the full investigation: Samples from collaborators originated in the United States, Italy and Spain and spanned both the acute and convalescent phases of COVID-19. The samples were drawn from two sources: the first 160 participants of the ongoing ImmuneRACE study, and 1,200 or so subjects contributed by 6 global collaborators. The dataset comprised deeply sampled blood TCRbeta repertoires from subjects exposed to, actively infected with, or recovered from COVID-19. The prospective study material was composed of cDNA or gDNA derived from T cells, B-cell-depleted T cells, or PBMCs. The sample metadata nearly always contained a de-identified subject ID, COVID-19 status, age in years and sex. The repertoires were made available in a free public database intended to serve as a resource for research on the immune response to SARS-CoV-2. Where available, HLA class I and class II types were taken from metadata supplied by the sample provider and were not determined by assay-based typing. Overall study results and their limits: How much clinical and demographic metadata was included differed by source and by participant, and the metadata was provided uncurated.

TCRbeta CDR3 regions were amplified from genomic DNA using the immunoSEQ Assay, a bias-controlled multiplex PCR. The authors processed their data as follows. Nucleated cell counts per sample were estimated from amplification of reference gene primers within the assay. Sequence reads were collapsed and filtered to measure the absolute abundance of every unique TCRbeta CDR3 rearrangement. Productive Simpson clonality was computed per sample as the square root of Simpson's diversity index over productive rearrangements. The table comes from immuneACCESS by way of TCRdb, which keeps in-frame sequences with V and J called. Part of the clones is missing from these tables; in studies checked, under half for an unresolved V gene and the rest for unknown reasons. V and J calls plus clone size are reproduced from that table; the DNA served to infer D and trimming. The sample contains 83,000 or so clones, about 77% of them found a single time. Roughly a tenth of the sample rests with the top ten.

The collaborating institutions used their own protocols to collect whole blood in K2EDTA tubes. Collaborator samples were shipped for TCRbeta analysis as frozen whole blood, isolated PBMCs, or DNA extracted from either sample type. Turning to this clone: The clone's antigen remains unknown. No much larger clone exists at a distance of one base, and base qualities are not known.

The receptor's source is a woman over 75 with acute or convalescent COVID-19. The source material was peripheral blood.

The CDR3 protein: CASSYSAITGQYF. The sequenced DNA is TGTGCCAGCAGTTACTCCGCCATTACTGGGCAGTACTTC. Here the chain combines TRBV6-5 and TRBJ2-7; the D gene is unclear. The CDR1 and CDR2 encoded by the germline V gene are MNHEY and SVGAGI. From its cysteine to its phenylalanine, the CDR3 spans 13 amino acids. Just CDR3 DNA is preserved here, 39 bases in frame from base 1. V was cut back by 0 bases and J by 9 bases, leaving a gap of 12 bases between them.